This TCR beta chain was recovered during a study of T cell changes during pregnancy in multiple sclerosis. V trimming: 0 bases; J trimming: 7 bases; junction bases outside the gene matches: 5. Germline V gene sequence: CDR1 MNHEY, CDR2 SVGAGI. This CDR3 spans 14 amino acids. This clone is a singleton in its sample. The method was immunoSEQ multiplex PCR; TCRdb's version includes in-frame clones alone and lacks a portion of them. The sample has some 20,000 clones, less than 90% seen once. The clonotype originates from a female donor in good health, enrolled as a control in a pregnancy study. This material consisted of CD8+ T cells from peripheral blood mononuclear cells, taken in the third trimester of pregnancy. This chain links TRBV6-5 with TRBJ2-7; 8 bases map to TRBD1. The CDR3, as DNA: TGTGCCAGCAGTTACTCAGGGACAGGTGGAGAGCAGTACTTC. It is translated as CASSYSGTGGEQYF.